This paragraph reports one T cell receptor (beta chain). Its target is not known. No treatment of any kind had been given to any patient before thyroid surgery. This sample is part of a study of metastatic and nonmetastatic thyroid tumors. Study context: Blood and tumor or nodule tissue repertoires from malignant and benign thyroid patients were compared. Study conclusions and caveats: Benign nodules were reported to have significantly lower TCR beta diversity than malignant thyroid tumors, in blood and tumor.

How the authors handled the data: Clinicopathological groups differed in CDR3, with these differences serving to build a distant-metastasis classifier for papillary thyroid cancer. TCRdb reassembled clones from the PCR reads with MiXCR. TCRdb, not the authors, supplied the V and J calls. The sample lists 15,000 to 20,000 clones, under 45% occurring once. Trimming cost V 0 bases and J 3 bases; bases outside gene matches: 13. The CDR3 contains 17 residues. In germline, CDR1 is DFQATT, CDR2 SNEGSKA (reference sequence). The clonotype was recovered from a female donor with papillary thyroid cancer or a benign thyroid nodule (not recorded which). Some clones in this sample may be carry-over from other donors' samples. This chain links TRBV20-1 with TRBJ1-2, with TRBD1 matching over 7 bases. The sequenced sample consisted of tumor tissue. CDR3 coding DNA: TGCAGTGCTAGAGATCGGGCGGGGACAGCCAGTTACTATGGCTACACCTTC. Encoded protein: CSARDRAGTASYYGYTF.